These T cell receptor beta chains were read from a single sample in a study of neurological immune-mediated disorders. Each CDR3 protein is one row after TCRdb ran MiXCR on the 5' RACE reads. Seen here are some 34,000 distinct CDR3 sequences, about 1.6% observed once, and the top ten hold around 8.8%. Material: PBMCs. The source of these receptors is a woman in her 30s with multiple sclerosis. Each CDR3 is given with its conserved first and last residue. The size field is filled for only some rows; it gives once, few, many or a size class.

clone size,V gene,CDR3 protein
many,TRBV5-1,CASSLVGRSYNEQFF
many,TRBV9,CASSEDYNSPLHF
many,TRBV20-1,CSARDDGLPYEQYF
many,TRBV7-2,CASRSTTGGPYGYTF
many,TRBV12-3/TRBV12-4,CASNPGGSSYEQYF
many,TRBV7-9,CASRPMDREFFF
few,TRBV18,CASSPVVGTEAFF
many,TRBV20-1,CSARSGVSGQPQHF
many,TRBV7-9,CASSSQNSEAFF
many,TRBV3-1,CASSYRRSDTIYF
many,TRBV7-2,CASSFEVDTQYF
many,TRBV7-2,CASSLWQGAFQPQHF
many,TRBV6-1,CASRAGTGHGNEQFF
many,TRBV5-1,CASKMYGNTEAFF
many,TRBV5-1,CASSLGPFKEAFF
.,TRBV7-6,CASSLEAGGPYEQYF
many,TRBV12-3/TRBV12-4,CASSRTVIYGYTF
many,TRBV5-1,CASSVSPTNEKLFF
many,TRBV5-1,CASSLPTQGRAIMNTEAFF
few,TRBV5-1,CASSRDGQPYNEQFF
many,TRBV12-3/TRBV12-4,CASSFRSGPSTDTQYF
many,TRBV6-5,CASSKLAGGQETQYF
.,TRBV12-3/TRBV12-4,CASSLALGGKTQYF
many,TRBV29-1,CSVYLQGRDTEAFF
.,TRBV28,CASSPRNEQFF
many,TRBV10-3,CAISEVRGAHQPQHF
many,TRBV20-1,CSATGTPNTEAFF
many,TRBV20-1,CSATPNRGRRETQYF
few,TRBV7-2,CASSVTLNRVETQYF
many,TRBV20-1,CSLDTRGLNGYTF
.,TRBV29-1,CSVSQGTYGYTF
many,TRBV27,CASRRQGAYTEAFF
many,TRBV20-1,CSARPSAETQYF
many,TRBV6-5,CATRGPYRDTQYF
many,TRBV5-1,CASTPSAGVTEAFF
.,TRBV29-1,CSVAQGQTYNEQFF
many,TRBV7-9,CASSLRGQGNNEQFF
many,TRBV20-1,CSAREGTSNTEAFF
many,TRBV7-9,CASSSPGPGTEAFF
many,TRBV12-3/TRBV12-4,CASSLISGTVYGYTF
many,TRBV5-6,CASSPQAGGSETQYF
many,TRBV5-1,CASSLSGPWGTEAFF
many,TRBV7-9,CASSLADGYNQPQHF
many,TRBV12-3/TRBV12-4,CASSTRGTNEKLFF
many,TRBV5-6,CASRSLSSNQPQHF
many,TRBV20-1,CSAPGLSLGPQHF
many,TRBV20-1,CSARVAGANQPQHF
.,TRBV5-3,CARPRDRGLYEQYF
many,TRBV5-1,CASSLGTEIEKLFF
many,TRBV27,CASSLGGTPLGYGYTF
many,TRBV20-1,CSAATGIVYEQYF
.,TRBV4-1,CASSQGQGVNTEAFF
many,TRBV27,CASSLSRQGRHTEAFF